This section outlines one T cell receptor beta chain sequence together with its context. Its antigen remains unknown. The sample comes from a study of molecular identifiers for immune sequencing clone quantification. TCRdb reprocessed the PCR reads via MiXCR and lists one record per CDR3 protein. The sample records some 590,000 distinct CDR3 sequences, roughly 27% being singletons. The V and J ends lost 6 bases and 0 bases, in that order; junction bases with no gene match: 9. Germline lookup yields CDR1 MDHEN and CDR2 SYDVKM. The CDR3 consists of 16 residues. The study's findings and limits: Barcode sharing among identical TCR molecules could make large clones appear smaller.

The chain has TRBV28 and TRBJ2-3, with 7 bases identical to TRBD2. The source of this sequence is a human donor in good health. Some libraries in this study had Jurkat cell RNA spiked in. Material: naive CD8+ T cells from blood, with Jurkat cell RNA spiked in. This sample's subset: FACS-sorted CD8+CD4-CCR7+CD45RA+ naive T cells. CDR3 nucleotide sequence: TGTGCCAGCAGAGCCACTAGCGTGAGAAGCACAGATACGCAGTATTTT. Its translation is CASRATSVRSTDTQYF.